The sequence of this TCR beta chain was determined in a study of T cell changes during pregnancy in multiple sclerosis. The assay was immunoSEQ multiplex PCR, and TCRdb's table has in-frame clones only and misses some. Of about 50,000 clones listed, roughly 91% are singletons. This receptor was obtained from a female donor in good health, enrolled as a control in a pregnancy study. The input for sequencing was CD4+ T cells from peripheral blood mononuclear cells, taken after pregnancy.

The DNA for the CDR3 is TGTGCCAGCAGCTTAGGAGGGACAGACACGGTGGGCTACACCTTC. It translates to CASSLGGTDTVGYTF. The chain employs TRBV7-8 and TRBJ1-2; 7 nucleotides match TRBD1. The germline V gene encodes CDR1 SGHVS and CDR2 FQNEAQ. This CDR3 has 15 residues. Trimming cost V 1 base and J 8 bases; bases outside gene matches: 10.